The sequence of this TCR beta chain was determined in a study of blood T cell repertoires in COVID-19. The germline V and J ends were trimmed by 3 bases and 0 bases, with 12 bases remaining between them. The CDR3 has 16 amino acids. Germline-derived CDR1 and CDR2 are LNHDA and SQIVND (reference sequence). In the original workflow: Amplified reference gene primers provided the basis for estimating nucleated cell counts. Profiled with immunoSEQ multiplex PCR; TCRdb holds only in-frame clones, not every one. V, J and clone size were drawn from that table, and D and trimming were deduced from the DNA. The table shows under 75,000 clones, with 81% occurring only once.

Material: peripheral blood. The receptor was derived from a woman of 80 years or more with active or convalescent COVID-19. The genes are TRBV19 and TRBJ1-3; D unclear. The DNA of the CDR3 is TGTGCCAGTAGTATCGTGGGCTCCAGCTCTGGAAACACCATATATTTT. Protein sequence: CASSIVGSSSGNTIYF.